A single sample gave rise to the 15 T cell receptor beta chains below, sequenced in a study of glioma-infiltrating T cells after dendritic cell vaccination. The time point denotes: after dendritic cell vaccination, including at tumor progression/relapse. Measured with immunoSEQ multiplex PCR; TCRdb has only the in-frame clones, and not every one. The data contain around 92,000 clones, approximately 80% of them singletons. The sequencing here drew on blood, taken after dendritic cell vaccination. The receptors were gathered from a human donor with glioblastoma.

The chain carries TRBV5-1 and TRBJ2-7, with 7 bases that match TRBD2. This CDR3 is built from 14 residues. The V and J ends lost 2 bases and 3 bases, in that order; junction bases with no gene match: 5. CDR1 and CDR2 (germline): SGHRS, YFSETQ. The CDR3 reads CASSFAGENYEQYF. For the CDR3, the DNA is TGCGCCAGCAGCTTTGCGGGGGAGAACTACGAGCAGTACTTC.

The rearrangement uses TRBV10-3 and TRBJ2-7, with 9 bases that match TRBD2. V trimming: 3 bases; J trimming: 2 bases; junction bases outside the gene matches: 5. Germline CDR1 is ENHRY and CDR2 is SYGVKD. The CDR3 runs to 15 residues. The CDR3 sequence is CAISESGGFPYEQYF. As DNA, the CDR3 is TGTGCCATCAGTGAAAGCGGGGGGTTCCCCTACGAGCAGTACTTC.

The chain recombines TRBV7-9 with TRBJ1-3, with 8 bases matching TRBD1. V shed 3 bases, J shed 4 bases, and the junction held 5 bases outside the gene matches. The CDR3 extends over 15 amino acids. CDR1 is SEHNR, CDR2 FQNEAQ, per germline (reference sequence). In DNA form, the CDR3 reads TGTGCCAGCAGCTTGGACAGGGTAGACGGAAACACCATATATTTT. Its protein is CASSLDRVDGNTIYF.

The chain recombines TRBV28 with TRBJ1-3; no reliable D call. CDR1 is MDHEN, CDR2 SYDVKM, per germline. Trimming took 6 bases from V and 4 from J, leaving 10 bases between them. The CDR3 is made up of 13 amino acids. The CDR3 bases are TGTGCCAGCAGCTCCCGCCGGGGAAACACCATATATTTT. Its translation: CASSSRRGNTIYF.

The chain links TRBV5-1 to TRBJ2-1; 9 bases are a match to TRBD1. Germline V gene sequence: CDR1 SGHRS, CDR2 YFSETQ. This CDR3 comprises 14 residues. The V gene end was trimmed by 6 bases and the J gene end by 5 bases; junction bases not matched to a gene: 6. Here the CDR3 DNA reads TGCGCCAGCATGACCGGGACAGGGAACAATGAGCAGTTCTTC. Translated: CASMTGTGNNEQFF.

Concerning this clone itself: Its ends do not fully match the called genes, so a read error is possible. This chain links TRBV5-4 with TRBJ2-3; 8 positions match TRBD2. CDR3 size: 14 residues. CDR1 SGHNT and CDR2 YYREEE come from the germline V gene (reference sequence). Here the CDR3 reads CASSPWTSTDTQYF. In DNA, the CDR3 is TGTGCCAGCAGCCCCTGGACTAGCACCGATACGCAGTATTTT.

The rearrangement links TRBV2 to TRBJ1-1, with D perhaps matching TRBD1 (6 bases). The germline V and J ends were trimmed by 1 base and 0 bases, with 12 bases remaining between them. The CDR3 has 16 residues. The germline V gene has CDR1 SNHLY and CDR2 FYNNEI. CDR3 nucleotide sequence: TGTGCCAGCAGTGAAGTGGACAGCTTTTTGAACACTGAAGCTTTCTTT. Amino acids: CASSEVDSFLNTEAFF.

Points on this clone: This sample also contains other DNA sequences that code for the same CDR3. V usage is TRBV29-1 and J usage is TRBJ1-5, with 7 bases identical to TRBD1. The V and J ends lost 4 bases and 4 bases, in that order; junction bases with no gene match: 1. CDR1 is SQVTM and CDR2 is ANQGSEA in the germline V gene. The CDR3 is 12 residues long. The CDR3 bases are TGCAGCGTTGGGACAGGAAATCAGCCCCAGCATTTT. Its translation: CSVGTGNQPQHF.

In this sample, this clone turned up once. The chain uses TRBV5-6 and TRBJ1-1; no definite D call. This CDR3 contains 13 residues. Deletions cut 4 bases from V and 1 base from J, with 8 bases between. Germline CDR1 SGHDT, CDR2 YYEEEE. CDR3 amino acids: CASSGPGNTEAFF. The CDR3 DNA reads as TGTGCCAGCAGCGGCCCGGGGAACACTGAAGCTTTCTTT.

The V and J genes are TRBV4-1 and TRBJ2-3; D gene unclear. V dropped 3 bases and J dropped 6 bases, with 13 bases sitting between them. Germline-derived CDR1 and CDR2 are MGHRA and YSYEKL. The CDR3 consists of 14 residues. The CDR3 bases are TGCGCCAGCAGCCAGGCGGCATCTTTGGATACGCAGTATTTT. Residues: CASSQAASLDTQYF.

This clone was recorded only once. The rearrangement uses TRBV6-1 and TRBJ2-7, with 12 bases aligning to TRBD2. The CDR3 has 15 amino acids. Looked up from germline, CDR1 is MNHNS and CDR2 is SASEGT. Trimming cost V 6 bases and J 5 bases; bases outside gene matches: 8. The CDR3 region is CASSQRLAGDDEQYF. Here the CDR3 DNA reads TGTGCCAGCAGCCAAAGACTAGCGGGGGACGACGAGCAGTACTTC.

V and J are TRBV11-2 and TRBJ1-3; 9 bases fit TRBD1. This CDR3 comprises 12 residues. Losses at the gene ends were 11 bases for V and 4 bases for J; bases not matched to a gene: 3. Per the germline V gene, CDR1 is SGHAT and CDR2 is FQNNGV. The CDR3 reads CAGGTGGNTIYF. In DNA form, the CDR3 reads TGTGCCGGCGGGACAGGGGGAAACACCATATATTTT.

This clone was observed a single time. The V and J genes are TRBV4-2 and TRBJ1-1; D gene unclear. The V gene's germline CDR1 is LGHNA and CDR2 YNFKEQ. CDR3 size: 13 residues. Trimming removed 1 base from V and 0 bases from J, with 3 bases in between. Here the CDR3 reads CASSQAMNTEAFF. CDR3 bases: TGTGCCAGCAGCCAAGCTATGAACACTGAAGCTTTCTTT.

The J gene is TRBJ1-3, the V gene TRBV6-5; D not certain. The length of the CDR3 is 16 residues. V lost 0 bases to trimming and J lost 0 bases, with 9 bases between them. The V gene's germline CDR1 is MNHEY and CDR2 SVGAGI. The CDR3 DNA sequence: TGTGCCAGCAGTTACTCCGGGTCGAGCTCTGGAAACACCATATATTTT. Amino acid sequence: CASSYSGSSSGNTIYF.

Here the CDR3 reads CASSWTSGGSTDTQYF. As DNA, the CDR3 is TGTGCCAGCAGTTGGACTAGCGGGGGGAGCACAGATACGCAGTATTTT. The chain is built from TRBV6-5 and TRBJ2-3; 14 bases map to TRBD2. The germline CDR1 and CDR2 sequences are MNHEY and SVGAGI. The trim removed 4 bases at V and 0 bases at J, leaving 0 bases unmatched. This CDR3 has 16 residues.